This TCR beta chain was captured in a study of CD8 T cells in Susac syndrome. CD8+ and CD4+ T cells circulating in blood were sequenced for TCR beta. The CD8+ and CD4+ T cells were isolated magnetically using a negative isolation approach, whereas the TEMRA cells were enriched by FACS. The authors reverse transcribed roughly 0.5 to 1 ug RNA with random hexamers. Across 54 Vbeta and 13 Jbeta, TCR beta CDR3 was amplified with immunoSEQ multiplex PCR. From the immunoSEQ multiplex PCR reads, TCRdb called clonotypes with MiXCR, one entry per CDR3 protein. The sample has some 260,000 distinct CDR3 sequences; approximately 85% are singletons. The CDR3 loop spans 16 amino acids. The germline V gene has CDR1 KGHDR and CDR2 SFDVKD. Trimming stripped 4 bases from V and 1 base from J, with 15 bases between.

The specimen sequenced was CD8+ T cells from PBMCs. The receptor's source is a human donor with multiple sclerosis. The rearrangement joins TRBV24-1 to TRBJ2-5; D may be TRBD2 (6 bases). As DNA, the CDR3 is TGTGCCACCAGTGACTCACCGATGGGACTCCAAGAGACCCAGTACTTC. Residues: CATSDSPMGLQETQYF.